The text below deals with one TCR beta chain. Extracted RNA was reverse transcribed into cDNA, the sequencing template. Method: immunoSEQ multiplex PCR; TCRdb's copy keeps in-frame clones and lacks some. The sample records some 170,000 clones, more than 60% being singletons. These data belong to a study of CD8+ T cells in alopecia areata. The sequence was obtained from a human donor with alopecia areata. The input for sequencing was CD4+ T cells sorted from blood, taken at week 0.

The CDR3 sequence is CSALWDTEAFF. The CDR3, as DNA: TGCAGTGCCCTTTGGGACACTGAAGCTTTCTTT. The chain uses TRBV20-1 and TRBJ1-1; the D is unclear. Germline loops: CDR1 DFQATT, CDR2 SNEGSKA (reference sequence). The CDR3 totals 11 residues. The V gene lost 6 bases and the J gene lost 3 bases, with 8 bases spanning the gap.